This TCR beta chain came from a study of control samples from healthy donors and cancer patients. Some clones are missing from TCRdb's copy, which holds only in-frame ones; the method was immunoSEQ multiplex PCR. This sample yields about 73,000 clones, of which roughly 91% are seen a single time; under 20% belongs to the top ten. The V and J ends lost 0 bases and 7 bases, in that order; junction bases with no gene match: 5. This CDR3 is built from 15 residues. Germline-derived CDR1 and CDR2 are SGDLS and YYNGEE. The sequence came from a man aged 60-69 years with lung cancer. The source material was PBMCs. The chain recombines TRBV9 with TRBJ2-2; 8 nucleotides align to TRBD1. CDR3 DNA: TGTGCCAGCAGCGTAGGGGACAGGATAAGCGGGGAGCTGTTTTTT. It encodes CASSVGDRISGELFF.